Here is one T cell receptor (beta chain) with its context. Its antigen remains unknown. The sample is drawn from a study of cytomegalovirus exposure and HLA in healthy donors. For the study at large: Out of 150 million to 200 million T cells, an earlier analysis found fewer than 140 million unique TCR beta sequences in total.

General study findings and limits: More than 150 TCR beta chains were listed as cytomegalovirus-associated.

The primer mix had 60 Vbeta and 13 Jbeta primers. The repertoire was sequenced with immunoSEQ multiplex PCR; TCRdb's copy has only in-frame clones and lacks some. This sample has some 150,000 clones, with roughly 80% found just once. V was pared by 6 bases and J by 0 bases, with 6 bases of the junction left unmatched. The length of the CDR3 is 16 residues. CDR1 is SEHNR, CDR2 FQNEAQ, per germline (reference sequence). The sequencing input was PBMCs. The chain carries TRBV7-9 and TRBJ1-2; TRBD1 matches 11 bases. The sequence was collected from a woman in her 30s in good health and CMV-seronegative. The CDR3 loop reads CASSWGQGGTNYGYTF. The CDR3 nucleotides read TGTGCCAGCAGTTGGGGACAGGGGGGAACTAACTATGGCTACACCTTC.